These T cell receptor beta chains were read from a single sample in a study of somatic mutations in cytotoxic T cells in rheumatoid arthritis. Using immunoSEQ multiplex PCR, the repertoire was profiled, and TCRdb retains in-frame clones only, with some absent. The table includes 19,000 or so clones, 73% detected once. Sequencing was performed on CD8+ T cells sorted from blood. These receptors were obtained from a woman between 55 and 75 years old in good health. Both conserved end residues are part of each CDR3. The D gene is left open where the match is weak. A row's size may be missing; if present it is once, few, many or a size class.

v_gene: TRBV6-1; j_gene: TRBJ1-6; abundance: once; d_gene: TRBD1; CDR3nt: TGTGCCAGCAGGGAATTCCCGGGACAGTATAATTCACCCCTCCACTTT; CDR3aa: CASREFPGQYNSPLHF
v_gene: TRBV7-9; j_gene: TRBJ1-1; abundance: few; d_gene: -; CDR3nt: TGTGCCAGCAGCTTTGGGCAGGGCGCTGAAGCTTTCTTT; CDR3aa: CASSFGQGAEAFF
v_gene: TRBV19; j_gene: TRBJ1-5; abundance: -; d_gene: -; CDR3nt: TGTGCCAGTAGTAGGGGGGATCAGCCCCAGCATTTT; CDR3aa: CASSRGDQPQHF
v_gene: TRBV6-5; j_gene: TRBJ2-2; abundance: -; d_gene: TRBD2; CDR3nt: TGTGCCAGCAGTTACTCCGCGGGAGCGAACACCGGGGAGCTGTTTTTT; CDR3aa: CASSYSAGANTGELFF
v_gene: TRBV2; j_gene: TRBJ1-1; abundance: few; d_gene: -; CDR3nt: TGTGCCTGGATCACAGGGAGCCCTGAAGCTTTCTTT; CDR3aa: CAWITGSPEAFF
v_gene: TRBV4-1; j_gene: TRBJ2-3; abundance: once; d_gene: -; CDR3nt: TGCGCCAGCAGCCAAGGTCCAGGGGCAGATACGCAGTATTTT; CDR3aa: CASSQGPGADTQYF
v_gene: TRBV7-6; j_gene: TRBJ1-1; abundance: -; d_gene: -; CDR3nt: TGTGCCAGCAGCTTCAGAATAGGGAGTGAAGCTTTCTTT; CDR3aa: CASSFRIGSEAFF
v_gene: TRBV25-1; j_gene: TRBJ1-4; abundance: -; d_gene: TRBD1; CDR3nt: TGTGCCAGCAGTGATTCACACAGGGGTTTTCGTAATGAAAAACTGTTTTTT; CDR3aa: CASSDSHRGFRNEKLFF
v_gene: TRBV19; j_gene: TRBJ1-1; abundance: -; d_gene: -; CDR3nt: TGTGCCAGTAGCTCGAACACTGAAGCTTTCTTT; CDR3aa: CASSSNTEAFF
v_gene: TRBV7-8; j_gene: TRBJ2-1; abundance: -; d_gene: TRBD2; CDR3nt: TGTGCCAGCAGCGCGTGGGGTGGTAGCGGGAGGCTCAATGAGCAGTTCTTC; CDR3aa: CASSAWGGSGRLNEQFF
v_gene: TRBV6-1; j_gene: TRBJ1-6; abundance: -; d_gene: -; CDR3nt: TGTGCCAGCAGTGAAGGGCCCCCCGGCAATTCACCCCTCCACTTT; CDR3aa: CASSEGPPGNSPLHF
v_gene: TRBV9; j_gene: TRBJ2-3; abundance: -; d_gene: -; CDR3nt: TGTGCCAGCAGCCCTCGGGCGGTCCGGGTCACAGATACGCAGTATTTT; CDR3aa: CASSPRAVRVTDTQYF
v_gene: TRBV5-1; j_gene: TRBJ2-7; abundance: -; d_gene: -; CDR3nt: TGCGCCAGCAGCTTGGATGCAGCCTCCTACGAGCAGTACTTC; CDR3aa: CASSLDAASYEQYF
v_gene: TRBV6-1; j_gene: TRBJ2-7; abundance: -; d_gene: -; CDR3nt: TGTGCCAGCAGTGAAAGGGGGGACGCCTCCTACGAGCAGTACTTC; CDR3aa: CASSERGDASYEQYF
v_gene: TRBV5-4; j_gene: TRBJ2-7; abundance: few; d_gene: -; CDR3nt: TGTGCCAGCAGCCCCGGGACCGCCTACGAGCAGTACTTC; CDR3aa: CASSPGTAYEQYF
v_gene: TRBV27; j_gene: TRBJ1-1; abundance: -; d_gene: -; CDR3nt: TGTGCCAGCAGTCCCGGGGGCACTGAAGCTTCCTTT; CDR3aa: CASSPGGTEASF
v_gene: TRBV27; j_gene: TRBJ1-1; abundance: -; d_gene: -; CDR3nt: TGTGCCAGCTGCCCGGGTGGGAACACTGAAGCTTTCTTT; CDR3aa: CASCPGGNTEAFF
v_gene: TRBV7-6; j_gene: TRBJ1-5; abundance: -; d_gene: -; CDR3nt: TGTGCCAGCAGCTTATGGCAGGGGAGCAATCAGCCCCAGCATTTT; CDR3aa: CASSLWQGSNQPQHF
v_gene: TRBV18; j_gene: TRBJ1-2; abundance: -; d_gene: -; CDR3nt: TGTGCCAGCTCACCCCAGAGAGCCCGGAATAACTATGGCTACACCTTC; CDR3aa: CASSPQRARNNYGYTF
v_gene: TRBV21-1; j_gene: TRBJ2-7; abundance: -; d_gene: -; CDR3nt: TGTGCCAGCAGCAACCTAGAGGAGCAGTACTTC; CDR3aa: CASSNLEEQYF
v_gene: TRBV7-9; j_gene: TRBJ1-2; abundance: -; d_gene: -; CDR3nt: TGTGCCAGCAGCTTAGAAGGGCAGGGACCCTATGGCTACACCTTC; CDR3aa: CASSLEGQGPYGYTF
v_gene: TRBV6-1; j_gene: TRBJ1-2; abundance: -; d_gene: -; CDR3nt: TGTGCCAGCAGTGAAGGTTGGAGAGGAGATGGCTACACCTTC; CDR3aa: CASSEGWRGDGYTF
v_gene: TRBV11-2; j_gene: TRBJ2-7; abundance: -; d_gene: TRBD1; CDR3nt: TGTGCCAGCAGTTCACAGGGGGTATACGAGCAGTACTTC; CDR3aa: CASSSQGVYEQYF
v_gene: TRBV9; j_gene: TRBJ2-7; abundance: -; d_gene: -; CDR3nt: TGTGCCAGCAGCGTAGGGGGGCCCGGGAAGGAGCAGTACTTC; CDR3aa: CASSVGGPGKEQYF
v_gene: TRBV6-5; j_gene: TRBJ2-7; abundance: -; d_gene: -; CDR3nt: TGTGCCAGCAGTCCGACCTCCGGGACAACCTACGAGCAGTACTTC; CDR3aa: CASSPTSGTTYEQYF
v_gene: TRBV6-1; j_gene: TRBJ2-1; abundance: -; d_gene: -; CDR3nt: TGTGCCAGCACAGAACAGGGATACAATGAGCAGTTCTTC; CDR3aa: CASTEQGYNEQFF
v_gene: TRBV11-2; j_gene: TRBJ2-7; abundance: -; d_gene: -; CDR3nt: TGTGCCAGCAGCTTAGGGGAGACGGGCGAGCAGTACTTC; CDR3aa: CASSLGETGEQYF
v_gene: TRBV9; j_gene: TRBJ2-7; abundance: once; d_gene: -; CDR3nt: TGTGCCAGCAGCGTAGGGCAGGTGAGCTTCTACGAGCAGTACTTC; CDR3aa: CASSVGQVSFYEQYF
v_gene: TRBV4-2; j_gene: TRBJ1-2; abundance: few; d_gene: -; CDR3nt: TGTGCCAGCAGTCCCGGGACTTTCGGCTACACCTTC; CDR3aa: CASSPGTFGYTF
v_gene: TRBV7-9; j_gene: TRBJ2-5; abundance: -; d_gene: TRBD2; CDR3nt: TGTGCCAGCAGCTTTTCAGCGGGGATAGGCCAAGAGACCCAGTACTTC; CDR3aa: CASSFSAGIGQETQYF
v_gene: TRBV19; j_gene: TRBJ2-7; abundance: few; d_gene: TRBD1; CDR3nt: TGTGCCAGTAGTTGGGGACAGGGGGCCTACGAGCAGTACTTC; CDR3aa: CASSWGQGAYEQYF
v_gene: TRBV27; j_gene: TRBJ2-7; abundance: -; d_gene: TRBD2; CDR3nt: TGTGCCAGCAGTTTACGGGGCGGGAGGCTCTACGAGCAGTACTTC; CDR3aa: CASSLRGGRLYEQYF
v_gene: TRBV5-6; j_gene: TRBJ1-1; abundance: -; d_gene: -; CDR3nt: TGTGCCAGCAGCTTGGGGGCGGGGACTGAAGCTTTCTTT; CDR3aa: CASSLGAGTEAFF
v_gene: TRBV27; j_gene: TRBJ1-2; abundance: -; d_gene: -; CDR3nt: TGTGCCAGCAGTCCCCCGGGGGTGGCAGGGGCCCGCTATGGCTACACCTTC; CDR3aa: CASSPPGVAGARYGYTF
v_gene: TRBV4-1; j_gene: TRBJ2-1; abundance: -; d_gene: -; CDR3nt: TGCGCCAGCAGTCCCCCCGGGACGGGGCATGAGCAGTTCTTC; CDR3aa: CASSPPGTGHEQFF
v_gene: TRBV2; j_gene: TRBJ1-5; abundance: once; d_gene: -; CDR3nt: TGTGCCAGCAGTAATAATCAGCCCCAGCATTTT; CDR3aa: CASSNNQPQHF
v_gene: TRBV11-1; j_gene: TRBJ2-7; abundance: -; d_gene: TRBD1; CDR3nt: TGTGCCAGCAGCCCCGGGACAGGGAGATACCGCGAGCAGTACTTC; CDR3aa: CASSPGTGRYREQYF
v_gene: TRBV7-9; j_gene: TRBJ1-5; abundance: few; d_gene: -; CDR3nt: TGTGCCAGCCGAGCCGGGGGCTTGGGGCCCCAGCATTTT; CDR3aa: CASRAGGLGPQHF
v_gene: TRBV9; j_gene: TRBJ1-1; abundance: -; d_gene: TRBD1; CDR3nt: TGTGCCAGCAGCCCCAGTAGAGGGACAGGGAGAAAGACTGAAGCTTTCTTT; CDR3aa: CASSPSRGTGRKTEAFF
v_gene: TRBV5-1; j_gene: TRBJ1-4; abundance: -; d_gene: TRBD1; CDR3nt: TGCGCCAGCAGCTTGGACCTGAGGACAGGCAGAGAAAAACTGTTTTTT; CDR3aa: CASSLDLRTGREKLFF
v_gene: TRBV11-2; j_gene: TRBJ2-1; abundance: -; d_gene: -; CDR3nt: TGTGCCAGCAGCTTAGGCCAGGGTCGGGATGAGCAGTTCTTC; CDR3aa: CASSLGQGRDEQFF
v_gene: TRBV7-9; j_gene: TRBJ2-7; abundance: -; d_gene: -; CDR3nt: TGTGCCAGCAGCCGGAGTCCGAAATCCGGGACAAAACGGAGGGAGCAGTACTTC; CDR3aa: CASSRSPKSGTKRREQYF
v_gene: TRBV11-2; j_gene: TRBJ2-1; abundance: -; d_gene: TRBD2; CDR3nt: TGTGCCAGCAGCTTAGATGCCGGACTAGCGGTTAACAATGAGCAGTTCTTC; CDR3aa: CASSLDAGLAVNNEQFF
v_gene: TRBV28; j_gene: TRBJ1-5; abundance: once; d_gene: -; CDR3nt: TGTGCCAGCAGACGAGAACTCGGGGGACATAGCAATCAGCCCCAGCATTTT; CDR3aa: CASRRELGGHSNQPQHF
v_gene: TRBV2; j_gene: TRBJ2-7; abundance: -; d_gene: -; CDR3nt: TGTGCCAGCAGTGAAGCGCTTCGCTACGAGCAGTACTTC; CDR3aa: CASSEALRYEQYF
v_gene: TRBV27; j_gene: TRBJ2-7; abundance: medium-sized; d_gene: TRBD1; CDR3nt: TGTGCCAGCAGTCCCCGACGCGGACAGGGCTACGAGCAGTACTTC; CDR3aa: CASSPRRGQGYEQYF
v_gene: TRBV10-3; j_gene: TRBJ2-7; abundance: -; d_gene: -; CDR3nt: TGTGCCCGCGCGCGACCTGGCGAGCAGTACTTC; CDR3aa: CARARPGEQYF
v_gene: TRBV9; j_gene: TRBJ1-6; abundance: medium-sized; d_gene: -; CDR3nt: TGTGCCAGCAGCGGGGATGGGGACTCCAATTCACCCCTCCACTTT; CDR3aa: CASSGDGDSNSPLHF
v_gene: TRBV6-5; j_gene: TRBJ2-1; abundance: -; d_gene: -; CDR3nt: TGTGCCAGCAGTTACTCGCTTGCGGGGCGCTACAATGAGCAGTTCTTC; CDR3aa: CASSYSLAGRYNEQFF
v_gene: TRBV7-9; j_gene: TRBJ2-3; abundance: -; d_gene: -; CDR3nt: TGTGCCAGCAGCTTAGAACTAGATACGCAGTATTTT; CDR3aa: CASSLELDTQYF
v_gene: TRBV28; j_gene: TRBJ2-7; abundance: -; d_gene: -; CDR3nt: TGTGCCAGCAGTCCTGTGTCTCGACAGCCCGAGTACGAGCAGTACTTC; CDR3aa: CASSPVSRQPEYEQYF
v_gene: TRBV11-2; j_gene: TRBJ2-7; abundance: -; d_gene: -; CDR3nt: TGTGCCAGCAGCGCAGACCTGGCCGGAGGGCCGTACGAGCAGTACTTC; CDR3aa: CASSADLAGGPYEQYF
v_gene: TRBV9; j_gene: TRBJ1-2; abundance: -; d_gene: -; CDR3nt: TGTGCCAGCAGCTTGGGACGGATAGACTATGGCTACACCTTC; CDR3aa: CASSLGRIDYGYTF
v_gene: TRBV6-1; j_gene: TRBJ2-2; abundance: medium-sized; d_gene: TRBD1; CDR3nt: TGTGCCAGCAGTGACTTGACAGGGGTGGGCACCGGGGAGCTGTTTTTT; CDR3aa: CASSDLTGVGTGELFF
v_gene: TRBV7-8; j_gene: TRBJ1-1; abundance: few; d_gene: -; CDR3nt: TGTGCCAGCAGCTTCAGGGGAAACACTGAAGCTTTCTTT; CDR3aa: CASSFRGNTEAFF
v_gene: TRBV27; j_gene: TRBJ2-7; abundance: few; d_gene: -; CDR3nt: TGTGCCAGCAGTTGGGGGCAGTCCTACGAGCAGTACTTC; CDR3aa: CASSWGQSYEQYF
v_gene: TRBV6-5; j_gene: TRBJ2-1; abundance: -; d_gene: -; CDR3nt: TGTGCCAGCAGTTACGATGGCGATGAGCAGTTCTTC; CDR3aa: CASSYDGDEQFF